This T cell receptor (beta chain) was obtained from a study of STAT3 mutations in large granular lymphocyte leukemia. At the level of the study: Roughly half of the longitudinally sequenced T-LGLL patients carried detectable canonical activating STAT3 mutations.

The trim removed 4 bases at V and 2 bases at J, leaving 5 bases unmatched. The germline gives CDR1 SEHNR, CDR2 FQNEAQ (reference sequence). The CDR3 covers 15 residues. Clones were read by immunoSEQ multiplex PCR, and TCRdb kept only the in-frame ones, dropping some. Of 10,000 to 15,000 clones listed, about 85% are singletons. For this clone: Its antigen remains unknown.

Study-level findings and limits: TCR clonotype switching after therapy occurred in about 35% of the 18 patients. A small but highly pathogenic clone may have been missed. Samples missed the first appearance of the clone. Every T-LGLL patient had at least one immunodominant TCRbeta clonotype.

Sequencing input: peripheral blood mononuclear cells. The clonotype was recovered from a man between 60 and 70 years old with T-cell large granular lymphocyte leukemia. Some clones in this sample may be carry-over from other donors' samples. This chain joins TRBV7-9 and TRBJ2-1; TRBD2 matches at 7 bases. The CDR3 spells CASSYGRSAYNEQFF. The CDR3 nucleotides read TGTGCCAGCAGCTACGGGAGGTCTGCCTACAATGAGCAGTTCTTC.